This is a list of T cell receptor beta chains from one sample in a study of response to subunit inactivated influenza vaccine. TCRdb re-analysed the RT-PCR reads in MiXCR, keeping a single row per CDR3 protein. The table shows hundreds of thousands of distinct CDR3 sequences, with roughly 13% occurring only once. Source: PBMCs from blood, taken roughly 2 weeks before vaccination. The receptors were sampled from a man aged 50-59 years who received an inactivated influenza vaccine. Both conserved end residues are part of each CDR3. The order of the fields is clone size, V gene, D gene, J gene, CDR3 protein, CDR3 DNA. The D gene is left open where the match is weak. The size entry is marked missing in some rows and otherwise reads once, few, many or a size class.

>NA|TRBV6-1|NA|TRBJ2-2
CASRPTYNPGELFF
TGTGCCAGCAGACCCACATACAACCCCGGGGAGCTGTTTTTT
>NA|TRBV12-3/TRBV12-4|NA|TRBJ2-7
CASSFGNLYEQYF
TGTGCCAGCAGTTTTGGTAACCTCTACGAGCAGTACTTC
>NA|TRBV7-8|TRBD2|TRBJ2-1
CASSFNSAGREFF
TGTGCCAGCAGCTTTAACTCAGCGGGGAGGGAGTTCTTC
>many|TRBV5-1|TRBD1|TRBJ2-7
CASSSGQGDDEQYF
TGCGCCAGCAGCTCGGGACAGGGGGACGACGAGCAGTACTTC
>many|TRBV29-1|NA|TRBJ1-1
CSVGALGGYTEAFF
TGCAGCGTTGGAGCGCTCGGGGGTTACACTGAAGCTTTCTTT
>NA|TRBV20-1|NA|TRBJ1-2
CSARDGADLYGYTF
TGCAGTGCTAGAGATGGGGCGGACCTCTATGGCTACACCTTC
>NA|TRBV28|NA|TRBJ2-7
CASSSRTINYEQYF
TGTGCCAGCAGTTCCCGGACAATCAACTACGAGCAGTACTTC
>few|TRBV30|NA|TRBJ2-7
CACSPDTRYEQYF
TGTGCCTGTAGCCCGGACACACGCTACGAGCAGTACTTC
>NA|TRBV30|TRBD1|TRBJ1-2
CAWTPGQGLFGYTF
TGTGCCTGGACTCCCGGACAGGGATTGTTTGGCTACACCTTC
>NA|TRBV20-1|NA|TRBJ2-7
CSARWDFPYEQYF
TGCAGTGCTAGGTGGGACTTCCCCTACGAGCAGTACTTC